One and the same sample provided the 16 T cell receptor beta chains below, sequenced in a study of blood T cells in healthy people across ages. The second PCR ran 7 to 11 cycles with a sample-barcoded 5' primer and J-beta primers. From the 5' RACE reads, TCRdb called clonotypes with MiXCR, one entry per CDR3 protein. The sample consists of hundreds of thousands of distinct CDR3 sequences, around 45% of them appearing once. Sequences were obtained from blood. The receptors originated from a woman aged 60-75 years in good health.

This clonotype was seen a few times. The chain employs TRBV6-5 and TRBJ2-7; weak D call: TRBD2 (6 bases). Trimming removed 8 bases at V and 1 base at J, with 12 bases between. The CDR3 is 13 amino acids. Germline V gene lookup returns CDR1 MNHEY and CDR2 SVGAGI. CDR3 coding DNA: TGTGCCAGCCTGAGACTAGGTTCCTACGAGCAGTACTTC. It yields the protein CASLRLGSYEQYF.

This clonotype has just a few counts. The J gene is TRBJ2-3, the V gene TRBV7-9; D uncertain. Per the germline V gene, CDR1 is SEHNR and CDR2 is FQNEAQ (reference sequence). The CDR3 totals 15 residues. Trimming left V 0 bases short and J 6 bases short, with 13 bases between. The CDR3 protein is CASSLAGMGLDTQYF. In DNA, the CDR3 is TGTGCCAGCAGCTTAGCGGGAATGGGCTTGGATACGCAGTATTTT.

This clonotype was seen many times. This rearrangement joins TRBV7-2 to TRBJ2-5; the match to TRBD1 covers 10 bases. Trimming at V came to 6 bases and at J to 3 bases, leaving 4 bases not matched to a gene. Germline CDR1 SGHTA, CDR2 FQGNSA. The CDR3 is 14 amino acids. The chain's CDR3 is CASRSGTGEETQYF. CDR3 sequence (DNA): TGTGCCAGCAGGTCCGGGACAGGGGAAGAGACCCAGTACTTC.

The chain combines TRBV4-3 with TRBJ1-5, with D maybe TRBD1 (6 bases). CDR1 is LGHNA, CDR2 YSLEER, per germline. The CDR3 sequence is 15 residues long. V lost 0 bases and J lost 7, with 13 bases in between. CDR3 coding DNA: TGCGCCAGCAGCCAAGAATGGGGGGGCAGGCAGCCCCAGCATTTT. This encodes CASSQEWGGRQPQHF.

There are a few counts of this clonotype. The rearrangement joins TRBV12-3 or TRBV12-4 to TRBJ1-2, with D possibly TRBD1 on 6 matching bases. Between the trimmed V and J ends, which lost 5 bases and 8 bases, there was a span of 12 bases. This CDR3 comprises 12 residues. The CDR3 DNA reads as TGTGCCAGCAGTCTAGGGGGAGTAGGCTACACCTTC. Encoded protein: CASSLGGVGYTF.

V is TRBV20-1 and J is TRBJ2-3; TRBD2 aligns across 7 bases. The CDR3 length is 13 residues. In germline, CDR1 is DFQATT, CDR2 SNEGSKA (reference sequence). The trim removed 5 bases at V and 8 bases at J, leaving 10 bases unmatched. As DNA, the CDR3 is TGCAGTGCTGGTGGGGGAGGGAGGGGTACGCAGTATTTT. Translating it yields CSAGGGGRGTQYF.

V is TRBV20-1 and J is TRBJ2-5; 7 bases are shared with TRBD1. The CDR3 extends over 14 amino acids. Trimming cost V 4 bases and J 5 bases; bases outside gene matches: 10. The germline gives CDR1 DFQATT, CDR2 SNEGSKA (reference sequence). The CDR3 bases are TGCAGTGCTACCCTCCCGACAGGGATTGAGACCCAGTACTTC. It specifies CSATLPTGIETQYF.

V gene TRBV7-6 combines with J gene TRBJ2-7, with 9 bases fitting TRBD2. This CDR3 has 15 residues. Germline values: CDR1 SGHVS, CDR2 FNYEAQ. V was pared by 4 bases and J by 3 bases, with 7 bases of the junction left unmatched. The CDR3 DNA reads TGTGCCAGCAGCTCGGGGACTAGCAAAATCTACGAGCAGTACTTC. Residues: CASSSGTSKIYEQYF.

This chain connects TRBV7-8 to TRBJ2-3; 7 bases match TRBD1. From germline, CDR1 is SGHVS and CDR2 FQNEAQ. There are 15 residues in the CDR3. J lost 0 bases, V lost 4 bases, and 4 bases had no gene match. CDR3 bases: TGTGCCAGCAGCTCCGTAGGGGGCAGCACAGATACGCAGTATTTT. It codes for CASSSVGGSTDTQYF. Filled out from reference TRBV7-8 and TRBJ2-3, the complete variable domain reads GAGVSQSPRYKVAKRGQDVALRCDPISGHVSLFWYQQALGQGPEFLTYFQNEAQLDKSGLPSDRFFAERPEGSVSTLKIQRTQQEDSAVYLCASSSVGGSTDTQYFGPGTRLTVL.

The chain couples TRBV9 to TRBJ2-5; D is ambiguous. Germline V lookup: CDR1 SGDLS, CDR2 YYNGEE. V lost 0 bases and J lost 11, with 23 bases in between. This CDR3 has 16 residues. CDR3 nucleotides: TGTGCCAGCAGCGTAGGGTCGGCGAGTTCCTACAATGAGCAGTACTTC. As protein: CASSVGSASSYNEQYF.

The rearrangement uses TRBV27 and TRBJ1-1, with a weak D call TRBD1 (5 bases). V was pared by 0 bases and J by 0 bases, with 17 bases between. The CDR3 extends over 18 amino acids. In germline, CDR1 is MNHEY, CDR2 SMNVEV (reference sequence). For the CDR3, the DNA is TGTGCCAGCAGTTTATCGGGGGTTCCGGGACGGTTGAACACTGAAGCTTTCTTT. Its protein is CASSLSGVPGRLNTEAFF.

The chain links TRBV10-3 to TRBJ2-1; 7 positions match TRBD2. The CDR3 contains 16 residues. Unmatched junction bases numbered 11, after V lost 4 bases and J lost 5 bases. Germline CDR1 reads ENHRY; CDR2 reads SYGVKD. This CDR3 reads CAISGVPGGLDNEQFF. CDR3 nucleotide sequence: TGTGCCATCAGTGGGGTCCCGGGAGGTCTCGACAATGAGCAGTTCTTC.

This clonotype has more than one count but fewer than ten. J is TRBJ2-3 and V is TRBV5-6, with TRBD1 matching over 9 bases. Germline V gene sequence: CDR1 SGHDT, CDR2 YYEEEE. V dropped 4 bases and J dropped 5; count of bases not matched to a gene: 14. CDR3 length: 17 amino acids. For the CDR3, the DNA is TGTGCCAGCAGCCCGCCTTGGGGACAGGGAGGGGAAGATACGCAGTATTTT. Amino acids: CASSPPWGQGGEDTQYF.

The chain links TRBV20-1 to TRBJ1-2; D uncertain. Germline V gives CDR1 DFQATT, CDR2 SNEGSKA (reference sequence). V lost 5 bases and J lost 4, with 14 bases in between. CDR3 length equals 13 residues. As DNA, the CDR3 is TGCAGTGCTTACGATCTTCCCAGCTATGGCTACACCTTC. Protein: CSAYDLPSYGYTF.

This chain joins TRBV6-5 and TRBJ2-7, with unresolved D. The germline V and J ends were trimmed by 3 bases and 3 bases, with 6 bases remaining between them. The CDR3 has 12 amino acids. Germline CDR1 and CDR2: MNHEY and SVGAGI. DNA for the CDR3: TGTGCCAGCAGTTATAACAACTACGAGCAGTACTTC. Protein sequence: CASSYNNYEQYF.

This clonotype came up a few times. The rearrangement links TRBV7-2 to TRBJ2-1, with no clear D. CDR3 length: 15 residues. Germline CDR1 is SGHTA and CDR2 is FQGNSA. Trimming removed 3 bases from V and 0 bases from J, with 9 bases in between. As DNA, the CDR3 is TGTGCCAGCAGCTTCGACGCCAGCTCCTACAATGAGCAGTTCTTC. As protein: CASSFDASSYNEQFF.